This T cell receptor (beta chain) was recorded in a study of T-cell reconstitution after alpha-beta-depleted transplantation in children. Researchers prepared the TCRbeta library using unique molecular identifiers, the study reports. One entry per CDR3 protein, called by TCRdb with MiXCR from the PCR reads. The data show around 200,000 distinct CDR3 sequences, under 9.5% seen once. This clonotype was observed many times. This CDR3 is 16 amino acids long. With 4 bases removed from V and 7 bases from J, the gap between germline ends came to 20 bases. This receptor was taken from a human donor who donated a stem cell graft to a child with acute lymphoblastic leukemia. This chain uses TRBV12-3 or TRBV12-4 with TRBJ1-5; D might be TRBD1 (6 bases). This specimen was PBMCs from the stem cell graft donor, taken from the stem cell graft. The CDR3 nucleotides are TGTGCCAGCAGTTCACTAGTGGGGAGCAGGGGACAGCCCCAGCATTTT. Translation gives CASSSLVGSRGQPQHF.